The 26 T cell receptor beta chains given below trace back to one sample, sequenced in a study of control samples from healthy donors and cancer patients. Measured with immunoSEQ multiplex PCR; TCRdb has only the in-frame clones, and not every one. The table has about 92,000 clones, roughly four fifths seen once. Sequencing used blood. These receptors came from an older woman in good health.

The V and J genes are TRBV28 and TRBJ1-6; 9 bases are a match to TRBD1. Unmatched junction bases numbered 4, after V lost 6 bases and J lost 7 bases. The CDR3 runs to 14 residues. Germline CDR1 MDHEN, CDR2 SYDVKM. As DNA, the CDR3 is TGTGCCAGCAGCCGGGACAGGGTCAATTCACCCCTCCACTTT. This encodes CASSRDRVNSPLHF.

The chain couples TRBV28 to TRBJ1-1; possibly TRBD1 for D (6 bases). V dropped 6 bases and J dropped 6 bases, with 20 bases sitting between them. Germline V CDR1 and CDR2: MDHEN, SYDVKM. The CDR3 runs 15 residues. CDR3 DNA: TGTGCCAGCAGACTAGGGGGGGTAAAGATGGCTGAAGCTTTCTTT. It is translated as CASRLGGVKMAEAFF.

This chain uses TRBV3-1 (or the pseudogene TRBV3-2) with TRBJ2-6; D possibly corresponds to TRBD1 (5 bases). The V end was cut by 5 bases, the J end by 1 base, with 9 bases between. CDR3 length equals 15 residues. CDR1 and CDR2 from the germline V gene are LGHDT and YNNKEL (reference sequence). The CDR3 reads CASSETVSGANVLTF. The CDR3, as DNA: TGTGCCAGCAGCGAGACAGTATCTGGGGCCAACGTCCTGACTTTC.

The V gene is TRBV9, the J gene TRBJ2-5; D might be TRBD1 or TRBD2, each matching 6 bases. Trimming removed 0 bases from V and 2 bases from J, with 17 bases in between. The CDR3 is 17 amino acids. Germline lookup yields CDR1 SGDLS and CDR2 YYNGEE. The CDR3 nucleotides read TGTGCCAGCAGCGTAGAGGTAGGGGGACTGAAACAAGAGACCCAGTACTTC. This encodes CASSVEVGGLKQETQYF.

This rearrangement joins TRBV3-1 (or the pseudogene TRBV3-2) to TRBJ2-4; 7 bases line up with TRBD2. Unmatched junction bases numbered 5, after V lost 4 bases and J lost 2 bases. Looked up from germline, CDR1 is LGHDT and CDR2 is YNNKEL (reference sequence). The CDR3 contains 15 residues. CDR3: CASSLSGTPKNIQYF. CDR3 nucleotide sequence: TGTGCCAGCAGCCTCAGCGGGACTCCCAAAAACATTCAGTACTTC.

The genes are TRBV6-5 and TRBJ2-1; maybe TRBD2 (5 bases). Per the germline V gene, CDR1 is MNHEY and CDR2 is SVGAGI. CDR3 length equals 15 residues. Trimming removed 2 bases from V and 4 bases from J, with 12 bases in between. The CDR3 nucleotides read TGTGCCAGCAGTTACGGTCTAGCTACGTACAATGAGCAGTTCTTC. Translated: CASSYGLATYNEQFF.

V and J are TRBV5-1 and TRBJ1-4; D uncertain. The CDR3 has 13 amino acids. CDR1 and CDR2 from the germline V gene are SGHRS and YFSETQ. V lost 0 bases to trimming and J lost 14 bases, with 14 bases between them. CDR3 loop: CASSLDSRARLFF. CDR3 bases: TGCGCCAGCAGCTTGGATTCTAGGGCCAGGCTGTTTTTT.

The chain uses TRBV12-3 or TRBV12-4 and TRBJ2-7; tentatively, D is TRBD2 (6 bases). Trimming removed 6 bases from V and 7 bases from J, with 13 bases in between. This CDR3 is built from 12 residues. The CDR3, as DNA: TGTGCCAGCAGCCAACAGGCGGGGGAGCAGTACTTC. Translating gives CASSQQAGEQYF.

This chain links TRBV29-1 with TRBJ1-1; D is undetermined. Germline CDR1 SQVTM, CDR2 ANQGSEA. This CDR3 region has 12 residues. V lost 4 bases, J lost 1 base, and 7 bases lay in between. The CDR3 is CSVVYKNTEAFF. Here the CDR3 DNA reads TGCAGCGTTGTTTACAAGAACACTGAAGCTTTCTTT.

The chain links TRBV7-9 to TRBJ1-3, with 8 bases identical to TRBD1. The CDR3 loop spans 16 amino acids. The trim removed 5 bases at V and 2 bases at J, leaving 8 bases unmatched. Germline V gives CDR1 SEHNR, CDR2 FQNEAQ (reference sequence). The CDR3 loop is CASSLGQGGPGNTIYF. DNA for the CDR3: TGTGCCAGCAGCCTAGGACAGGGAGGCCCTGGAAACACCATATATTTT.

The V gene is TRBV10-1, the J gene TRBJ1-2; 8 positions match TRBD1. Per the germline V gene, CDR1 is WNHNN and CDR2 is SYGVQD (reference sequence). J was trimmed by 7 bases and V by 10 bases; bases with no gene match: 11. The CDR3 runs 13 residues. The CDR3 protein is CATLGQGASGYTF. For the CDR3, the DNA is TGCGCCACCCTAGGACAGGGTGCGAGTGGCTACACCTTC.

The chain couples TRBV6-6 to TRBJ1-4; 7 nucleotides match TRBD1. The CDR3 consists of 14 residues. The germline gives CDR1 MNHNY, CDR2 SVGAGI (reference sequence). The trim removed 1 base at V and 6 bases at J, leaving 2 bases unmatched. The CDR3, as DNA: TGTGCCAGCAGTTACTTCCAGGGGGATGAAAAACTGTTTTTT. This encodes CASSYFQGDEKLFF.

The chain uses TRBV27 and TRBJ2-7; 8 nucleotides match TRBD2. CDR3 length: 14 residues. From germline, CDR1 is MNHEY and CDR2 SMNVEV (reference sequence). V shed 6 bases, J shed 2 bases, and the junction held 6 bases outside the gene matches. CDR3 coding DNA: TGTGCCAGCAGCATCGGGGGGGCGGCCTACGAGCAGTACTTC. It encodes CASSIGGAAYEQYF.

The chain is built from TRBV6-1 and TRBJ2-5, with D unresolved. Trimming left V 3 bases short and J 1 base short, with 12 bases between. Germline-derived CDR1 and CDR2 are MNHNS and SASEGT. CDR3 size: 15 residues. The CDR3 loop reads CASSDWLVGQETQYF. The DNA for the CDR3 is TGTGCCAGCAGTGATTGGTTGGTGGGCCAAGAGACCCAGTACTTC.

This sequence joins TRBV29-1 and TRBJ1-1, with D unclear. The CDR3 is 12 amino acids. Germline CDR1 is SQVTM and CDR2 is ANQGSEA. V lost 7 bases to trimming and J lost 4 bases, with 13 bases between them. The CDR3 loop is CSADGQVTEAFF. CDR3 DNA: TGCAGCGCCGACGGTCAAGTCACTGAAGCTTTCTTT.

The chain recombines TRBV28 with TRBJ2-1; D might be TRBD2 (5 bases). Between the trimmed V and J ends, which lost 3 bases and 4 bases, there was a span of 13 bases. The CDR3 sequence is 15 residues long. Germline values: CDR1 MDHEN, CDR2 SYDVKM. The CDR3 DNA follows: TGTGCCAGCAGTTTTCAGCGGCAATTTTACAATGAGCAGTTCTTC. This sequence encodes CASSFQRQFYNEQFF.

The DNA of the CDR3 is TGCGCCAGCAGCCAAGGGTGGGTGTACACCTTC. It codes for CASSQGWVYTF. The J gene is TRBJ1-2, the V gene TRBV4-3, with unresolved D. Germline V gene lookup returns CDR1 LGHNA and CDR2 YSLEER. With 1 base removed from V and 11 bases from J, the gap between germline ends came to 8 bases. This CDR3 has 11 residues.

This chain uses TRBV5-1 with TRBJ1-4; TRBD1 matches at 10 bases. The CDR3 is 13 amino acids. V trimming: 4 bases; J trimming: 7 bases; junction bases outside the gene matches: 1. Germline CDR1 reads SGHRS; CDR2 reads YFSETQ. DNA for the CDR3: TGCGCCAGCAGCCGGACAGGGGGTGAAAAACTGTTTTTT. Translating it yields CASSRTGGEKLFF. The variable domain in full, with the rest retrieved from reference TRBV5-1 and TRBJ1-4, is KAGVTQTPRYLIKTRGQQVTLSCSPISGHRSVSWYQQTPGQGLQFLFEYFSETQRNKGNFPGRFSGRQFSNSRSEMNVSTLELGDSALYLCASSRTGGEKLFFGSGTQLSVL.

The CDR3 bases are TGTGCTAGTGGTTTGGGTCTAAGTGGACAGGGGGAGGGCTACACCTTC. This encodes CASGLGLSGQGEGYTF. This chain links TRBV12-5 with TRBJ1-2; 10 nucleotides align to TRBD1. V dropped 1 base and J dropped 8; count of bases not matched to a gene: 10. From germline, CDR1 is LGHNT and CDR2 FRNRAP. This CDR3 region has 16 residues.

The chain is built from TRBV10-3 and TRBJ1-1; no firm D call. The V end was cut by 9 bases, the J end by 2 bases, with 10 bases between. The CDR3 totals 12 residues. The germline V gene encodes CDR1 ENHRY and CDR2 SYGVKD. This CDR3 reads CAMARGNTEAFF. Here the CDR3 DNA reads TGTGCCATGGCCCGGGGAAACACTGAAGCTTTCTTT.

This chain connects TRBV11-2 to TRBJ2-5, with a tentative D call TRBD2 (5 bases). This CDR3 spans 16 amino acids. Germline values: CDR1 SGHAT, CDR2 FQNNGV. Trimming took 5 bases from V and 5 from J, leaving 21 bases between them. CDR3: CASSLHSGPIGETQYF. The CDR3 DNA is TGTGCCAGCAGCCTACACAGCGGACCCATCGGGGAGACCCAGTACTTC.

The gene calls are TRBV2 and TRBJ1-5, with a weak D call TRBD1 (6 bases). The V and J ends lost 6 bases and 2 bases respectively, with 14 bases between them. In germline, CDR1 is SNHLY, CDR2 FYNNEI. The length of the CDR3 is 15 residues. DNA of the CDR3: TGTGCCAGCAGCCTCGGGGGCTCGGGCAATCAGCCCCAGCATTTT. Translated: CASSLGGSGNQPQHF.

This clone was picked up one time. This chain joins TRBV7-9 and TRBJ2-3, with D uncertain. CDR1 is SEHNR, CDR2 FQNEAQ, per germline (reference sequence). This CDR3 is 12 amino acids long. Trimming removed 2 bases at V and 6 bases at J, with 6 bases between. CDR3 amino acids: CASSLTGDTQYF. The CDR3 region has the DNA TGTGCCAGCAGCTTAACTGGTGATACGCAGTATTTT.

The rearrangement links TRBV19 to TRBJ1-4, with D possibly being TRBD1 (6 bases). Germline CDR1 and CDR2: LNHDA and SQIVND (reference sequence). The CDR3 length is 13 residues. V lost 10 bases to trimming and J lost 6 bases, with 15 bases between them. The CDR3 DNA reads as TGTGCCATCAGCGGGGGGCTGGATGAAAAACTGTTTTTT. Its translation is CAISGGLDEKLFF.

This rearrangement joins TRBV10-2 to TRBJ2-5; 7 nucleotides agree with TRBD1. V was pared by 6 bases and J by 4 bases, with 11 bases of the junction left unmatched. CDR1 and CDR2 (germline): WSHSY, SAAADI. CDR3 size: 15 residues. The CDR3 coding sequence is TGCGCCAGCAGCCAGGACAGGTCCACCACAGAGACCCAGTACTTC. Translation: CASSQDRSTTETQYF.

The V and J genes are TRBV7-9 and TRBJ1-4; the D gene is possibly TRBD1 (5 bases). The V gene's germline CDR1 is SEHNR and CDR2 FQNEAQ (reference sequence). The V gene lost 8 bases and the J gene lost 0 bases, with 10 bases spanning the gap. The CDR3 length is 14 residues. The CDR3 reads CASVRTSTNEKLFF. CDR3 bases: TGTGCCAGCGTGAGGACATCAACTAATGAAAAACTGTTTTTT.